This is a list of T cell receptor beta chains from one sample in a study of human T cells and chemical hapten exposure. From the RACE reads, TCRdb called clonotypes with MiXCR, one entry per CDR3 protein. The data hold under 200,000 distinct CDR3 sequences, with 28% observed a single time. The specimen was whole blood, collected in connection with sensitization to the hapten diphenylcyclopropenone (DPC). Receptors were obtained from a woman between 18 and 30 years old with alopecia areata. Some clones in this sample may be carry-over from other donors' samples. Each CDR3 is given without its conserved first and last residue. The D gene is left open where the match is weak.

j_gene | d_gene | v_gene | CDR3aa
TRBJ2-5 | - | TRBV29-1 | SVEDPTPKGTQY
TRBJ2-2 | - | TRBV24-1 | ATSDNRAPTGELF
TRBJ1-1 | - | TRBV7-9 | ASSLVASGAF
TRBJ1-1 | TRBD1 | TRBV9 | ASSSGQGNTEAF
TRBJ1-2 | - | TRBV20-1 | SAEDNANYGYI
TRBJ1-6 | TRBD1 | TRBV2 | ASETGYNSPLH
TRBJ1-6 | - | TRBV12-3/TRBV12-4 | ASSLFSVRGTPLH
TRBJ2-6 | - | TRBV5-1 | ASSPQTASSGANVLT
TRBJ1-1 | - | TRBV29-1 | SVHRNTEAF
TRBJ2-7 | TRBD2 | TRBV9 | ASSVGLADSHEQY
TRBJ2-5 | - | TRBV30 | AWSGVEGWETQY
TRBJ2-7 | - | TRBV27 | ASSLSFHSSYEQY
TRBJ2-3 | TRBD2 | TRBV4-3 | ASSLRGNMQWALLAGGSPDTQY
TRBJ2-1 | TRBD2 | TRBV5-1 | ASSSNALAGDYNEQF
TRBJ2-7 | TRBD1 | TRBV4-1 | ASSQGQWWD
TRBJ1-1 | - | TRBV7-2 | ASSTGQTNTEAF
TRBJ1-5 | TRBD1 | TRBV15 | ATSSGTGVTEPQH
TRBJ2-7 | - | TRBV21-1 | ASSKMAGGPPHEQY
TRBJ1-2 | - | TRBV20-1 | SARDRLNYGYT
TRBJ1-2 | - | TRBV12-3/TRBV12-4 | ASSFGYGYT
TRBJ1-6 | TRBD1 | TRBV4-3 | ASSQSGTGYNSPLH
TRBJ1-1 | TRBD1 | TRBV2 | ASRQGMVTEAF
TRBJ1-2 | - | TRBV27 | ASSPRIYRANYGYT
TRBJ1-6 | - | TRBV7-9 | ASSLAPSPLH